The 32 T cell receptor beta chains below all came from one sample that was sequenced in a study of naive and memory T cell subsets. Study results and caveats: A few larger clonotypes appeared in naive repertoires, especially CD8, possibly memory cells re-expressing CD45RA.

No antigen is known for these receptors. The beta constant-region primer was an equimolar mix of two oligonucleotides covering TRBC1 and TRBC2. The ligated cDNA underwent four PCR rounds using SP2 and nested alpha and beta constant-region primers. TCRdb redid the calling of the UMI-ligation and nested PCR reads with MiXCR, one entry per CDR3 protein. The repertoire includes 140,000 to 150,000 distinct CDR3 sequences, 20% to 25% of them detected once, and about 0.11% sits in the top ten. Input material: naive CD4+ T cells from blood. Every receptor here comes from a human donor in good health.

Ten or more counts support this clonotype. The CDR3 reads CASSFLGTGLREQYF. Here the CDR3 DNA reads TGTGCCAGCAGTTTCTTGGGGACAGGTCTTCGCGAGCAGTACTTC. This rearrangement joins TRBV28 to TRBJ2-7; 8 bases are a match to TRBD1. The germline V gene has CDR1 MDHEN and CDR2 SYDVKM. Trimming took 3 bases from V and 6 from J; bases not matched to a gene: 10. The length of the CDR3 is 15 residues. Drawing the rest from reference TRBV28 and TRBJ2-7, the complete variable domain is DVKVTQSSRYLVKRTGEKVFLECVQDMDHENMFWYRQDPGLGLRLIYFSYDVKMKEKGDIPEGYSVSREKKERFSLILESASTNQTSMYLCASSFLGTGLREQYFGPGTRLTVT.

V usage is TRBV20-1 and J usage is TRBJ2-7; 8 bases fit TRBD2. The ends lost 3 bases at V and 2 bases at J; junction bases unmatched: 12. CDR1 is DFQATT, CDR2 SNEGSKA, per germline (reference sequence). The CDR3 consists of 16 residues. The CDR3, as DNA: TGCAGTGCTAGGGGGGAGAGCGGGAGTCAGGCCTACGAGCAGTACTTC. Protein product: CSARGESGSQAYEQYF.

CDR3 protein: CASSDRVNPKNIQYF. The DNA for the CDR3 is TGTGCCAGCAGTGACCGGGTAAACCCGAAAAACATTCAGTACTTC. The chain employs TRBV6-6 and TRBJ2-4; D gene ambiguous. Germline V CDR1 and CDR2: MNHNY, SVGAGI (reference sequence). V was shortened by 5 bases and J by 4 bases, with 15 bases between the two germline ends. This CDR3 region has 15 residues.

The chain combines TRBV7-8 with TRBJ2-1; 7 nucleotides align to TRBD2. V lost 4 bases, J lost 7 bases, and 13 bases stayed unmatched. The V gene's germline CDR1 is SGHVS and CDR2 FQNEAQ. The CDR3 sequence is 16 residues long. The CDR3 region is CASSSIVRGGTNEQFF. The CDR3 coding sequence is TGTGCCAGCAGCTCAATAGTGCGGGGAGGGACGAATGAGCAGTTCTTC.

This clonotype was seen repeatedly, ten times or more. V and J are TRBV29-1 and TRBJ1-1, with 9 bases matching TRBD1. This CDR3 contains 14 residues. Germline V lookup: CDR1 SQVTM, CDR2 ANQGSEA. V gave up 6 bases and J gave up 4 bases; unmatched junction bases: 9. The CDR3: CSVAYRGLSTEAFF. As DNA, the CDR3 is TGCAGCGTGGCATACAGGGGGCTCAGCACTGAAGCTTTCTTT.

Only a few counts were recorded for this clonotype. The chain uses TRBV20-1 and TRBJ2-3; the match to TRBD1 covers 9 bases. Trimming at V came to 5 bases and at J to 1 base, leaving 4 bases not matched to a gene. Germline CDR1 and CDR2: DFQATT and SNEGSKA (reference sequence). The CDR3 is 14 amino acids. The CDR3 region is CSALDRGGTDTQYF. CDR3 sequence (DNA): TGCAGTGCTTTGGACAGGGGTGGCACAGATACGCAGTATTTT.

This clonotype was counted ten times or more. The rearrangement joins TRBV18 to TRBJ1-1, with 7 positions matching TRBD1. The CDR3 runs to 16 residues. Germline loops: CDR1 KGHSH, CDR2 LQKENI. Unmatched junction bases numbered 16, after V lost 4 bases and J lost 8 bases. The CDR3 spells CASSLTSVRTGIEAFF. The CDR3 coding sequence is TGTGCCAGCTCACTCACTTCAGTCCGGACAGGAATCGAAGCTTTCTTT.

The chain recombines TRBV24-1 with TRBJ2-1; a possible D gene is TRBD2 (6 bases). CDR1 and CDR2 from the germline V gene are KGHDR and SFDVKD. This CDR3 region has 17 residues. The V end was cut by 7 bases, the J end by 2 bases, with 20 bases between. The DNA for the CDR3 is TGTGCCACCAGCACACTCGGGACTTTAATTACCTACAATGAGCAGTTCTTC. This encodes CATSTLGTLITYNEQFF.

The rearrangement joins TRBV25-1 to TRBJ2-3; D is unresolved. CDR3 size: 15 residues. V lost 1 base, J lost 3 bases, and 11 bases lay in between. Germline V CDR1 and CDR2: MGHDK, SYGVNS. This CDR3 is CASSESWNPTDTQYF. CDR3 bases: TGTGCCAGCAGTGAATCTTGGAACCCAACAGATACGCAGTATTTT. Full variable domain (missing parts from reference TRBV25-1 and TRBJ2-3): EADIYQTPRYLVIGTGKKITLECSQTMGHDKMYWYQQDPGMELHLIHYSYGVNSTEKGDLSSESTVSRIRTEHFPLTLESARPSHTSQYLCASSESWNPTDTQYFGPGTRLTVL.

This clonotype has only a few counts. The chain uses TRBV28 and TRBJ2-5; TRBD2 aligns across 7 bases. This CDR3 has 17 residues. Germline V gene lookup returns CDR1 MDHEN and CDR2 SYDVKM. Trimming at V came to 4 bases and at J to 3 bases, leaving 14 bases not matched to a gene. The CDR3 DNA follows: TGTGCCAGCAGTTCGGTCGCCGGACTAGGGTTGAAAGAGACCCAGTACTTC. The encoded protein is CASSSVAGLGLKETQYF.

A few counts support this clonotype. The CDR3 spells CASSSTGAGTYEQYF. The CDR3 nucleotides read TGTGCCAGCAGTTCCACAGGGGCGGGGACCTACGAGCAGTACTTC. The chain links TRBV28 to TRBJ2-7; a possible D gene is TRBD1 (7 bases). The length of the CDR3 is 15 residues. Trimming took 4 bases from V and 2 from J, leaving 15 bases between them. Germline V CDR1 and CDR2: MDHEN, SYDVKM.

Regarding this clonotype: Relative to the germline gene, one junction end is altered; a read error may explain this. The rearrangement joins TRBV7-7 to TRBJ2-1; 10 positions match TRBD2. Per the germline V gene, CDR1 is SSHAT and CDR2 is FNYEAQ (reference sequence). The CDR3 covers 14 residues. This CDR3 is CASSPAGGNDEQFF. The CDR3 DNA reads TGTGCTAGCAGCCCAGCGGGAGGGAACGATGAGCAGTTCTTC.

The chain carries TRBV6-6 and TRBJ2-3; 7 bases are shared with TRBD2. Losses at the gene ends were 8 bases for V and 3 bases for J; bases not matched to a gene: 5. This CDR3 has 13 residues. The germline gives CDR1 MNHNY, CDR2 SVGAGI (reference sequence). The CDR3 is CASAGDGTDTQYF. For the CDR3, the DNA is TGTGCCAGCGCGGGGGACGGTACAGATACGCAGTATTTT.

This clonotype was detected ten times or more. The chain employs TRBV6-6 and TRBJ1-5, with TRBD1 identical over 7 bases. Looked up from germline, CDR1 is MNHNY and CDR2 is SVGAGI (reference sequence). CDR3 length: 14 residues. The J segment lost 2 bases and the V segment lost 7 bases, leaving 5 bases of the junction unmatched. The CDR3 DNA sequence: TGTGCCAGCACTTCCGGGACAGGCAATCAGCCCCAGCATTTT. This encodes CASTSGTGNQPQHF.

The chain has TRBV7-2 and TRBJ2-1, with a possible D match to TRBD2 (5 bases). The germline V gene has CDR1 SGHTA and CDR2 FQGNSA. V was pared by 1 base and J by 2 bases, with 9 bases between. The CDR3 is made up of 15 amino acids. In DNA, the CDR3 is TGTGCCAGCAGCTTAGGCGGGCGGACCTACAATGAGCAGTTCTTC. This gives the protein CASSLGGRTYNEQFF.

This clonotype was recorded a few times. The chain carries TRBV12-3 or TRBV12-4 and TRBJ2-1; D not certain. The CDR3 length is 12 residues. Trimming stripped 6 bases from V and 8 bases from J, with 11 bases between. The CDR3 DNA reads as TGTGCCAGCAGCCCCTCGAACGATGAGCAGTTCTTC. It is translated as CASSPSNDEQFF.

The J gene is TRBJ2-2, the V gene TRBV5-1; D possibly corresponds to TRBD1 (6 bases). With 2 bases removed from V and 8 bases from J, the gap between germline ends came to 7 bases. Germline V gene data show CDR1 as SGHRS and CDR2 as YFSETQ. There are 12 residues in the CDR3. CDR3 DNA sequence: TGCGCCAGCAGCTTCGACAGGGGGGAGCTGTTTTTT. This gives the protein CASSFDRGELFF.

This chain links TRBV20-1 with TRBJ2-1; 14 positions agree with TRBD2. The CDR3 length is 15 residues. CDR1 is DFQATT and CDR2 is SNEGSKA in the germline V gene (reference sequence). V lost 2 bases, J lost 10 bases, and 7 bases stayed unmatched. The CDR3 loop reads CSARRGLAGGSEQFF. The CDR3 DNA is TGCAGTGCTAGACGCGGACTAGCGGGAGGATCCGAGCAGTTCTTC.

This clonotype was found many times. The CDR3 is CASSYTVGAGNTEAFF. In DNA, the CDR3 is TGTGCCAGCAGCTACACGGTGGGGGCGGGGAACACTGAAGCTTTCTTT. The genes are TRBV28 and TRBJ1-1, with D tentatively TRBD1 (6 bases). The ends were cut back, 6 bases at V and 1 base at J, with 18 bases in the middle. Germline CDR1 is MDHEN and CDR2 is SYDVKM. The CDR3 sequence is 16 residues long.

A few counts support this clonotype. The gene calls are TRBV30 and TRBJ1-6; TRBD1 is a possible D gene (5 bases). Germline V lookup: CDR1 GTSNPN, CDR2 SVGIG (reference sequence). The CDR3 sequence is 17 residues long. Trimming shortened V by 0 bases and J by 8 bases, and 20 bases separated the two germline ends. As DNA, the CDR3 is TGTGCCTGGAGTGTAACGGGGGGTCGTAGGGTGGATTCACCCCTCCACTTT. It codes for CAWSVTGGRRVDSPLHF.

The J gene is TRBJ2-1, the V gene TRBV4-2; 8 bases match TRBD2. Trimming cost V 4 bases and J 0 bases; bases outside gene matches: 8. Germline loops: CDR1 LGHNA, CDR2 YNFKEQ. There are 17 residues in the CDR3. CDR3 in amino acids: CASSRRTSGSSYNEQFF. Here the CDR3 DNA reads TGTGCCAGCAGCCGCCGAACTAGCGGTTCCTCCTACAATGAGCAGTTCTTC.

The V and J genes are TRBV27 and TRBJ2-2, with 10 bases identical to TRBD2. The CDR3 contains 16 residues. Germline V gene data show CDR1 as MNHEY and CDR2 as SMNVEV (reference sequence). J was trimmed by 2 bases and V by 7 bases; bases with no gene match: 7. In DNA form, the CDR3 reads TGTGCCAGCACCCCTAGCGGGAGAGTCAACACCGGGGAGCTGTTTTTT. Amino acids: CASTPSGRVNTGELFF.

This sequence joins TRBV28 and TRBJ1-2; D not resolved. V lost 4 bases and J 4 bases, leaving 7 bases between the germline ends. The CDR3 is 12 residues long. Germline CDR1 and CDR2: MDHEN and SYDVKM. This chain's CDR3 is CASSSQIYGYTF. CDR3 bases: TGTGCCAGCAGTTCACAGATCTATGGCTACACCTTC.

V and J are TRBV7-9 and TRBJ1-4; D possibly corresponds to TRBD1 (6 bases). V lost 6 bases and J lost 8, with 22 bases in between. The germline V gene has CDR1 SEHNR and CDR2 FQNEAQ (reference sequence). The CDR3 contains 16 residues. The CDR3 loop is CASSSGSGGAREKLFF. The CDR3 DNA is TGTGCCAGCAGTTCGGGTTCTGGGGGGGCTCGGGAAAAACTGTTTTTT.

The table lists this clonotype with a few counts. The junction does not match germline at one end; this may be a read error. The rearrangement joins TRBV6-6 to TRBJ1-4; D is perhaps TRBD1 (5 bases). The CDR3 sequence is 11 residues long. Germline CDR1 MNHNY, CDR2 SVGAGI (reference sequence). The CDR3 region is CASSYRGPFVF. CDR3 nucleotide sequence: TGTGCCAGCAGTTACCGGGGCCCCTTCGTCTTT.

V and J are TRBV20-1 and TRBJ2-5; D tentatively reads TRBD1 or TRBD2 (5 bases each). Germline CDR1 is DFQATT and CDR2 is SNEGSKA (reference sequence). V lost 5 bases, J lost 2 bases, and 15 bases lay in between. CDR3 length: 14 residues. CDR3 nucleotides: TGCAGTGCTCCAACGGGGCGGTCTCAAGAGACCCAGTACTTC. Translated: CSAPTGRSQETQYF.

This clonotype was detected a few times. The rearrangement uses TRBV20-1 and TRBJ1-6, with 7 bases matching TRBD1. The CDR3 totals 14 residues. V dropped 2 bases and J dropped 6; count of bases not matched to a gene: 4. Looked up from germline, CDR1 is DFQATT and CDR2 is SNEGSKA (reference sequence). The chain's CDR3 is CSARKTGVNSPLHF. CDR3 nucleotides: TGCAGTGCTAGAAAAACAGGGGTTAATTCACCCCTCCACTTT.

This rearrangement joins TRBV6-6 to TRBJ2-7, with D hard to call. In germline, CDR1 is MNHNY, CDR2 SVGAGI (reference sequence). V was trimmed by 6 bases and J by 2 bases, leaving 17 bases between them. The CDR3 contains 15 residues. CDR3 amino acids: CASSDPGLNPYEQYF. The CDR3 DNA follows: TGTGCCAGCAGCGATCCGGGCCTAAACCCCTACGAGCAGTACTTC.

The chain links TRBV7-3 to TRBJ2-1, with 7 bases that match TRBD2. CDR1 is SGHTA and CDR2 is FQGTGA in the germline V gene. V trimming: 5 bases; J trimming: 2 bases; junction bases outside the gene matches: 6. CDR3 size: 15 residues. Here the CDR3 reads CASSPTGGTYNEQFF. The CDR3 nucleotides read TGTGCCAGCAGCCCCACGGGGGGTACCTACAATGAGCAGTTCTTC.

The chain carries TRBV7-2 and TRBJ1-1; D gene ambiguous. The length of the CDR3 is 14 residues. The V gene's germline CDR1 is SGHTA and CDR2 FQGNSA. Deletions cut 9 bases from V and 1 base from J, with 15 bases between. DNA for the CDR3: TGTGCCAGGGCATCACCGGGGTCGAACACTGAAGCTTTCTTT. It yields the protein CARASPGSNTEAFF.

This clonotype has more than one count but fewer than ten. The chain carries TRBV18 and TRBJ2-3, with a weak D call TRBD2 (5 bases). CDR1 is KGHSH and CDR2 is LQKENI in the germline V gene. Trimming pared 2 bases from V and 2 bases from J, leaving 20 bases between. The CDR3 is 18 amino acids. CDR3 loop: CASSPNLVRGGDTDTQYF. CDR3 bases: TGTGCCAGCTCACCAAATTTAGTTCGGGGTGGAGACACAGATACGCAGTATTTT.

This clonotype was seen only a few times. The V and J genes are TRBV28 and TRBJ2-7; tentative D call: TRBD1 (5 bases). The CDR3 covers 13 residues. Germline V gene data show CDR1 as MDHEN and CDR2 as SYDVKM. V was pared by 2 bases and J by 5 bases, with 10 bases between. The CDR3 loop reads CASSLKFRDEQYF. The CDR3 DNA follows: TGTGCCAGCAGTTTAAAGTTCAGGGACGAGCAGTACTTC.